This T cell receptor beta chain came from a study of OX40 agonist ivuxolimab in advanced cancers. Concerning the study at large: The costimulatory receptor OX40 (CD134) was targeted by ivuxolimab, a fully human IgG2 agonistic monoclonal antibody. Partial responses were achieved by three dose-escalation patients, of whom one had hepatocellular carcinoma and two had cutaneous melanoma. In the dose-escalation cohort, around four fifths of patients were male, and the mean age was approximately 64 years, with a range of roughly 20 to 79. Among the roughly 50 dose-escalation patients, about 19 had hepatocellular carcinoma, around 15 melanoma, 9 renal cell carcinoma and 9 head and neck cancer. Patients were allowed to have had prior anti-PD-1, anti-PD-L1 or anti-CTLA-4 therapy, and approximately 37% of the dose-escalation patients had been treated with checkpoint inhibitors. Intravenous ivuxolimab was administered to patients every 2 weeks at six dose levels: 0.01, 0.1, 0.3, 1.5, 3 and 10 mg/kg. The point of sequencing TCRbeta in the periphery was to test whether ivuxolimab changed TCR sequence diversity and drove clonal T-cell expansion. The paper reports the monotherapy dose-escalation portion (N of about 50 patients) of the phase I ivuxolimab trial. Overall study results and their limits: After ivuxolimab, expanded clones were on average more numerous among CD8+ T cells than among CD4+ T cells. At doses of 0.1 to 3.0 mg/kg, clonal expansion of both CD4+ and CD8+ T cells in blood was seen between baseline and week 6. Which antigens the clonally expanded peripheral T cells were specific for was not determined. Low levels of normalized T-cell clonal expansion were also seen in some patients who did not respond. Partial responders in the 0.1-3.0 mg/kg groups had among the lowest normalized peripheral clonal expansion, especially among CD8+ T cells.

The trial excluded patients who had a history of autoimmune disease or who were on systemic immunosuppression. Samples were obtained from an open-label, multicenter, first-in-human phase I dose-escalation trial of ivuxolimab. The trial enrolled adults with locally advanced or metastatic head and neck squamous cell, hepatocellular, melanoma or renal cell carcinoma. Details on this clone: Its antigen is still unknown. No base-level quality is on record; no much larger clone is a single base apart.

The immunoSEQ Assay was used for sequencing of TCRbeta CDR3 regions. As stored in TCRdb, this immuneACCESS dataset retains in-frame rearrangements with V and J assigned. A fraction of the clones does not appear; measured against another copy, unresolved V genes explain less than half of the discrepancy, and the remainder lacks a known reason. This sample comprises around 1,200 clones, about 80% of them detected only once. The top ten clones comprise under 10% of the sample. Per the germline V gene, SGHRS is the CDR1 and YFSETQ is the CDR2. There are 14 amino acids in the CDR3, from cysteine to phenylalanine inclusive. The CDR3 DNA has 42 bases and is translated from base 1. Deletion took 0 bases off V and 2 bases off J, with a span of 8 bases between the germline ends.

Sample acquisition took place in a trial of the OX40 agonist ivuxolimab. This receptor was obtained from an adult with an advanced solid tumor such as melanoma, head and neck, liver or kidney cancer. The rearranged chain carries TRBV5-1 and TRBJ1-1; a confident D gene designation cannot be given. The CDR3 has the sequence CASSLASFNTEAFF. The DNA reads as follows: TGCGCCAGCAGCTTGGCTTCTTTTAACACTGAAGCTTTCTTT.